Listed here are 11 T cell receptor beta chains from one sample, sequenced in a study of blood T cell repertoires in COVID-19. Some clones are missing from TCRdb's copy, which holds only in-frame ones; the method was immunoSEQ multiplex PCR. In the table there are 300,000 to 350,000 clones, 75% to 90% of which are singletons. Material for sequencing was PBMCs or T cells enriched from blood (not recorded which). The receptors come from a man aged 25 to 40 who had recovered from COVID-19.

The chain carries TRBV7-7 and TRBJ1-2; tentatively, D is TRBD1 (6 bases). The length of the CDR3 is 13 residues. Germline lookup yields CDR1 SSHAT and CDR2 FNYEAQ (reference sequence). In DNA, the CDR3 is TGTGCTAGCGTCCGGCGCAGGGGCTATGGCTACACCTTC. Its translation is CASVRRRGYGYTF.

V is TRBV27 and J is TRBJ1-3; D is unclear. V lost 3 bases, J lost 4 bases, and 7 bases lay in between. CDR3 length: 13 residues. The germline CDR1 and CDR2 sequences are MNHEY and SMNVEV (reference sequence). The CDR3 coding sequence is TGTGCCAGCAGTTTCACACGCGGAAACACCATATATTTT. Its protein product is CASSFTRGNTIYF.

The CDR3 loop is CASKINEGALGEQYF. CDR3 sequence (DNA): TGTGCCAGCAAGATTAACGAGGGGGCACTTGGCGAGCAGTACTTC. The gene calls are TRBV7-9 and TRBJ2-7; 7 bases align to TRBD1. The junction had 15 bases not matched to a gene; V was cut back by 7 bases and J by 6 bases. Germline loops: CDR1 SEHNR, CDR2 FQNEAQ (reference sequence). This CDR3 is 15 amino acids long.

This clone was seen only once. The chain couples TRBV7-9 to TRBJ1-2; possible D gene TRBD1, 6 bases. Deletions cut 5 bases from V and 10 bases from J, with 14 bases between. Germline V gene lookup returns CDR1 SEHNR and CDR2 FQNEAQ (reference sequence). CDR3 length: 12 amino acids. The CDR3: CASSKETGLYTF. CDR3 sequence (DNA): TGTGCCAGCAGCAAGGAGACAGGACTCTACACCTTC.

The V and J genes are TRBV30 and TRBJ1-5; D gene ambiguous. The germline V and J ends were trimmed by 2 bases and 9 bases, with 17 bases remaining between them. CDR1 and CDR2 from the germline V gene are GTSNPN and SVGIG (reference sequence). The CDR3 has 14 amino acids. CDR3 region: CAWSTSGGVRPQHF. The CDR3 nucleotides read TGTGCCTGGAGTACCAGCGGCGGGGTGAGGCCCCAGCATTTT.

V is TRBV9 and J is TRBJ2-1, with D possibly TRBD1 on 6 matching bases. CDR3 length: 14 amino acids. CDR1 is SGDLS, CDR2 YYNGEE, per germline. Deletions cut 3 bases from V and 4 bases from J, with 11 bases between. CDR3 bases: TGTGCCAGCAGCGCCCAGGGGCCGTACAATGAGCAGTTCTTC. Translated, it gives CASSAQGPYNEQFF.

The genes are TRBV10-3 and TRBJ1-1; 8 positions match TRBD1. With 5 bases clipped from V and 7 bases from J, the junction kept 6 bases outside the gene matches. Germline V gives CDR1 ENHRY, CDR2 SYGVKD. This CDR3 has 13 amino acids. The CDR3, as DNA: TGTGCCATCAGTAGGACAGGGAGTGATGAAGCTTTCTTT. As protein: CAISRTGSDEAFF.

The chain recombines TRBV18 with TRBJ1-2; 7 nucleotides align to TRBD1. This CDR3 spans 13 amino acids. Germline CDR1 KGHSH, CDR2 LQKENI. The V gene end was trimmed by 3 bases and the J gene end by 8 bases; junction bases not matched to a gene: 6. The CDR3 sequence is CASSPRQGYGYTF. The CDR3 region has the DNA TGTGCCAGCTCACCCCGACAGGGTTACGGCTACACCTTC.

The chain links TRBV9 to TRBJ1-2, with a tentative D call TRBD1 (5 bases). Deletions cut 0 bases from V and 7 bases from J, with 10 bases between. CDR3 length: 13 residues. Germline values: CDR1 SGDLS, CDR2 YYNGEE. As DNA, the CDR3 is TGTGCCAGCAGCGTAGGGGGGAGGGCTGGCTACACCTTC. This encodes CASSVGGRAGYTF. Variable domain in full (rest from reference TRBV9 and TRBJ1-2): DSGVTQTPKHLITATGQRVTLRCSPRSGDLSVYWYQQSLDQGLQFLIQYYNGEERAKGNILERFSAQQFPDLHSELNLSSLELGDSALYFCASSVGGRAGYTFGSGTRLTVV.

CDR3: CASSLVSGAVTQYF. CDR3 nucleotide sequence: TGTGCCAGCAGCTTAGTTAGCGGGGCTGTGACCCAGTACTTC. The chain uses TRBV7-9 and TRBJ2-5, with 8 bases aligning to TRBD2. CDR1 and CDR2 from the germline V gene are SEHNR and FQNEAQ (reference sequence). The CDR3 consists of 14 residues. The V gene end was trimmed by 1 base and the J gene end by 7 bases; junction bases not matched to a gene: 5.

The table lists this clone with a count of one. The CDR3 sequence is CASSLSGWDSPNQPQHF. DNA for the CDR3: TGTGCCAGCAGTTTATCGGGCTGGGACAGCCCAAATCAGCCCCAGCATTTT. The chain is built from TRBV27 and TRBJ1-5; TRBD1 agrees at 7 bases. V was pared by 0 bases and J by 4 bases, with 9 bases of the junction left unmatched. CDR1 is MNHEY, CDR2 SMNVEV, per germline (reference sequence). There are 17 residues in the CDR3.